What follows are 6 T cell receptor beta chains derived from one specimen sequenced in a study of tumor-infiltrating lymphocytes in primary liver carcinoma. Taking about 17-32 mg of unsorted bulk tissue, the authors co-extracted RNA and DNA. The template, about 550 ng total RNA, yielded TCR beta cDNA made with a constant-region primer. Employing slightly modified ARM-PCR, three nested multiplex PCR rounds were run, and these gave rise to the TCR beta libraries. In the first two PCR rounds, TRBV1-TRBV30 forward primers were paired with a C-beta reverse primer, and each round lasted roughly 9 cycles. TCRdb re-called the multiplex PCR reads with MiXCR, one entry per CDR3 protein. This repertoire shows roughly 190,000 distinct CDR3 sequences, 70% to 90% found once; its top ten account for roughly 20%. Sequencing was performed on tumor tissue from primary liver carcinoma. The receptors here all came from a man aged 35-49 years with primary liver carcinoma and hepatitis B virus infection.

Comments on this clonotype: A clone one base away is much larger, so this may be a read error. The chain carries TRBV5-1 and TRBJ2-2; D is possibly TRBD1 (5 bases). Germline CDR1 is SGHRS and CDR2 is YFSETQ. The CDR3 length is 13 residues. Trimming cost V 7 bases and J 1 base, with 8 bases left between them. The CDR3 loop reads CASVTGNTGELFF. The CDR3 nucleotides read TGCGCCAGCGTAACAGGGAACACCGGGGAGCTGTTTTTT.

Note on this clonotype: Likely a read error: the CDR3 ends without its conserved phenylalanine or tryptophan. This chain joins TRBV10-3 and TRBJ1-1, with D hard to call. CDR3 size: 12 residues. Germline V gene sequence: CDR1 ENHRY, CDR2 SYGVKD. V shed 10 bases and J shed 3 bases, with 12 bases lying between them. CDR3 bases: TGTGCCAGCCGGGAGTGGGACACTGAAGCTTTCATT. Protein product: CASREWDTEAFI.

This clonotype was picked up a small number of times. An end of the junction differs from the germline gene, which may be a read error. V is TRBV6-4 and J is TRBJ2-3; 7 positions match TRBD2. CDR1 and CDR2 from the germline V gene are MRHNA and SNTAGT. CDR3 length: 13 residues. The DNA for the CDR3 is TGTGCCAGCAGTGAGACTAGCACATATACGCAGTATTTT. Translated, it gives CASSETSTYTQYF.

On this clonotype: A much more abundant neighbour one base away suggests this may be a read error. This chain uses TRBV5-1 with TRBJ1-1, with D possibly TRBD1 on 5 matching bases. The length of the CDR3 is 14 residues. Deletions cut 4 bases from V and 3 bases from J, with 13 bases between. Germline V lookup: CDR1 SGHRS, CDR2 YFSETQ. CDR3 nucleotide sequence: TGCGCCAGCAGCACCTCGGGGGGTTACACTGAAGCTTTCTTT. Its protein is CASSTSGGYTEAFF.

This clonotype showed up just once. The rearrangement joins TRBV11-1 to TRBJ2-2; the D gene is possibly TRBD1 (6 bases). The CDR3 length is 15 residues. V lost 2 bases, J lost 14 bases, and 21 bases lay in between. The germline gives CDR1 SGHAT, CDR2 FQDESV (reference sequence). This CDR3 reads CASSLSARGDTELFF. CDR3 nucleotide sequence: TGTGCCAGCAGCTTATCCGCCAGGGGCGATACGGAACTGTTTTTT.

A word on this clonotype: Likely a read error: the CDR3 ends without its conserved phenylalanine or tryptophan. The CDR3 protein is CSAPGQLVIEAFI. CDR3 bases: TGCAGCGCTCCGGGACAGCTGGTGATTGAAGCTTTCATT. The chain uses TRBV29-1 and TRBJ1-1, with 7 positions matching TRBD1. This CDR3 comprises 13 residues. V gave up 7 bases and J gave up 7 bases; unmatched junction bases: 12. Per the germline V gene, CDR1 is SQVTM and CDR2 is ANQGSEA.